These 23 T cell receptor beta chains share one sample of origin, sequenced in a study of CD8 T cells in Susac syndrome. Random hexamers primed reverse transcription of about 0.5 to 1 ug RNA. TCRdb passed the immunoSEQ multiplex PCR reads through MiXCR, listing each CDR3 protein once. The data hold some 130,000 distinct CDR3 sequences, with 90% to 95% observed a single time. Sequencing input: CD8+ T cells from PBMCs. Receptors originate from a human donor with multiple sclerosis.

The V call is TRBV5-6, the J call TRBJ2-5; D may match TRBD1 or TRBD2 (5 bases each). Germline values: CDR1 SGHDT, CDR2 YYEEEE. This CDR3 is built from 16 residues. Trimming removed 0 bases from V and 5 bases from J, with 17 bases in between. For the CDR3, the DNA is TGTGCCAGCAGCTTGGGACAGCTTCAACCGGGGGAGACCCAGTACTTC. It codes for CASSLGQLQPGETQYF.

The V and J genes are TRBV12-3 or TRBV12-4 and TRBJ1-5; D is ambiguous. Trimming took 1 base from V and 2 from J, leaving 21 bases between them. The CDR3 consists of 19 residues. CDR3 residues: CASSLEAWAEAGGNQPQHF. The CDR3 DNA is TGTGCCAGCAGTTTAGAGGCCTGGGCCGAGGCTGGCGGCAATCAGCCCCAGCATTTT.

V and J are TRBV7-9 and TRBJ1-1, with 7 bases that match TRBD1. This CDR3 region has 15 residues. Looked up from germline, CDR1 is SEHNR and CDR2 is FQNEAQ (reference sequence). J was trimmed by 3 bases and V by 5 bases; bases with no gene match: 9. CDR3 amino acids: CASSEKGAPHTEAFF. CDR3 coding DNA: TGTGCCAGCAGCGAAAAGGGGGCCCCGCACACTGAAGCTTTCTTT.

The chain has TRBV12-3 or TRBV12-4 and TRBJ2-7; D is ambiguous. The CDR3 has 13 residues. Trimming stripped 4 bases from V and 6 bases from J, with 13 bases between. The CDR3 loop is CASSSGYGSEQYF. CDR3 coding DNA: TGTGCCAGCAGTTCCGGCTACGGGTCCGAGCAGTACTTC.

CDR3 DNA: TGTGCCAGTAGTATTTTCGGGGCTGGGGCCAACGTCCTGACTTTC. Its protein is CASSIFGAGANVLTF. The chain employs TRBV19 and TRBJ2-6; D possibly corresponds to TRBD2 (5 bases). This CDR3 has 15 residues. Germline CDR1 and CDR2: LNHDA and SQIVND (reference sequence). With 3 bases removed from V and 2 bases from J, the gap between germline ends came to 8 bases.

The chain combines TRBV5-5 with TRBJ1-1; TRBD1 might be the D (5 bases). V lost 3 bases and J lost 5, with 23 bases in between. The CDR3 is 17 amino acids. CDR1 and CDR2 (germline): SGHKS, YYEKEE (reference sequence). The CDR3 region is CASSSRVIGDGLTEAFF. CDR3 sequence (DNA): TGTGCCAGCAGCTCCAGGGTTATCGGTGATGGATTAACTGAAGCTTTCTTT.

The J gene is TRBJ2-1, the V gene TRBV29-1; possibly TRBD1 for D (5 bases). The length of the CDR3 is 12 residues. Germline CDR1 SQVTM, CDR2 ANQGSEA. Trimming shortened V by 6 bases and J by 4 bases, and 10 bases separated the two germline ends. CDR3 in amino acids: CSVPQGYNEQFF. CDR3 DNA sequence: TGCAGCGTCCCCCAGGGTTACAATGAGCAGTTCTTC.

This clonotype came up a few times. The V call is TRBV3-1, the J call TRBJ1-1; no clear D gene. The CDR3 loop spans 12 amino acids. The ends were cut back, 4 bases at V and 5 bases at J, with 8 bases in the middle. The germline V gene encodes CDR1 LGHDT and CDR2 YNNKEL (reference sequence). The CDR3 region has the DNA TGTGCCAGCAGCCCCGAGGGAACTGAAGCTTTCTTT. It encodes CASSPEGTEAFF.

This chain joins TRBV6-1 and TRBJ2-1; possibly TRBD1 or TRBD2 for D (5 bases each). Trimming shortened V by 7 bases and J by 7 bases, and 14 bases separated the two germline ends. This CDR3 is built from 13 residues. Germline V lookup: CDR1 MNHNS, CDR2 SASEGT. The CDR3 nucleotides read TGTGCCAGCACCATCGGGGCACTTAATGAGCAGTTCTTC. This gives the protein CASTIGALNEQFF.

CDR3 residues: CASRTEKTTEAFF. In nucleotides, the CDR3 is TGTGCCAGCAGGACAGAAAAGACCACTGAAGCTTTCTTT. The chain uses TRBV6-5 and TRBJ1-1, with a tentative D call TRBD1 (5 bases). The CDR3 is made up of 13 amino acids. The V gene lost 6 bases and the J gene lost 4 bases, with 12 bases spanning the gap. The V gene's germline CDR1 is MNHEY and CDR2 SVGAGI.

The table lists this clonotype with a count of one. This chain connects TRBV12-3 or TRBV12-4 to TRBJ1-3, with TRBD1 matching over 7 bases. The CDR3 loop spans 14 amino acids. V was clipped by 7 bases and J by 0 bases; unmatched bases: 3. CDR3 loop: CASTGDSSGNTIYF. CDR3 bases: TGTGCCAGCACCGGGGACAGCTCTGGAAACACCATATATTTT.

Here the CDR3 reads CASSRGQTEQYF. Written as DNA, the CDR3 is TGTGCCAGCAGCAGAGGACAAACCGAGCAGTACTTC. V and J are TRBV28 and TRBJ2-7, with D tentatively TRBD1 (5 bases). CDR1 and CDR2 from the germline V gene are MDHEN and SYDVKM. Trimming removed 6 bases at V and 6 bases at J, with 12 bases between. There are 12 residues in the CDR3.

In DNA, the CDR3 is TGTGCCAGCAGCGTAGGGGGGACAGCCAACGAGCAGTACTTC. This encodes CASSVGGTANEQYF. This chain connects TRBV9 to TRBJ2-7; the match to TRBD1 covers 7 bases. The V and J ends lost 0 bases and 5 bases, in that order; junction bases with no gene match: 5. The CDR3 loop spans 14 amino acids. CDR1 is SGDLS, CDR2 YYNGEE, per germline.

The chain joins TRBV6-1 to TRBJ2-3, with TRBD2 matching 8 bases. The V gene's germline CDR1 is MNHNS and CDR2 SASEGT. The CDR3 sequence is 14 residues long. Trimming at V came to 8 bases and at J to 3 bases, leaving 7 bases not matched to a gene. CDR3 in DNA: TGTGCCAGCGGAGCGGGAGAAGGGACAGATACGCAGTATTTT. This translates into CASGAGEGTDTQYF.

The J gene is TRBJ1-1, the V gene TRBV5-6; tentative D call: TRBD1 (6 bases). The length of the CDR3 is 16 residues. The germline V gene encodes CDR1 SGHDT and CDR2 YYEEEE. Between the trimmed V and J ends, which lost 4 bases and 0 bases, there was a span of 16 bases. The CDR3 is CASSIHGQTLNTEAFF. As DNA, the CDR3 is TGTGCCAGCAGCATCCACGGACAGACTTTGAACACTGAAGCTTTCTTT.

This sequence joins TRBV7-9 and TRBJ2-1; 7 positions agree with TRBD2. Germline CDR1 SEHNR, CDR2 FQNEAQ (reference sequence). After removal of 5 bases from V and 6 bases from J, the junction contained 13 bases not matched to a gene. This CDR3 is 16 amino acids long. The CDR3 nucleotides are TGTGCCAGCAGCCCCCCCTTGGGCAGGGAGGGCAATGAGCAGTTCTTC. It is translated as CASSPPLGREGNEQFF. The variable domain in full, completed from reference TRBV7-9 and TRBJ2-1, reads DTGVSQNPRHKITKRGQNVTFRCDPISEHNRLYWYRQTLGQGPEFLTYFQNEAQLEKSRLLSDRFSAERPKGSFSTLEIQRTEQGDSAMYLCASSPPLGREGNEQFFGPGTRLTVL.

The gene calls are TRBV2 and TRBJ2-1; 10 nucleotides match TRBD2. The CDR3 is made up of 16 amino acids. CDR1 SNHLY and CDR2 FYNNEI come from the germline V gene. After removal of 3 bases from V and 7 bases from J, the junction contained 9 bases not matched to a gene. DNA of the CDR3: TGTGCCAGCAGTGATCCCAGCGGGAGGGCCGGGAATGAGCAGTTCTTC. Translated, it gives CASSDPSGRAGNEQFF.

The rearrangement links TRBV19 to TRBJ2-1; 8 bases agree with TRBD2. Germline values: CDR1 LNHDA, CDR2 SQIVND (reference sequence). With 5 bases clipped from V and 6 bases from J, the junction kept 3 bases outside the gene matches. This CDR3 is built from 13 residues. The CDR3, as DNA: TGTGCCAGTAGTCCTGCGGGAGGCAATGAGCAGTTCTTC. It yields the protein CASSPAGGNEQFF.

This clonotype has just one count. CDR3 protein: CAIRQGDTEAFF. The DNA for the CDR3 is TGTGCCATCAGACAGGGGGACACTGAAGCTTTCTTT. The chain couples TRBV10-3 to TRBJ1-1; the match to TRBD1 covers 8 bases. The V gene's germline CDR1 is ENHRY and CDR2 SYGVKD. This CDR3 comprises 12 residues. V shed 6 bases and J 3 bases; nucleotides not matched to a gene: 0.

This rearrangement joins TRBV6-5 to TRBJ2-3; D is undetermined. This CDR3 region has 15 residues. V was pared by 0 bases and J by 3 bases, with 10 bases between. Germline assignment: CDR1 MNHEY and CDR2 SVGAGI. The CDR3, as DNA: TGTGCCAGCAGTTACTCGATTACTCGTACAGATACGCAGTATTTT. Its translation is CASSYSITRTDTQYF.

The chain uses TRBV5-6 and TRBJ1-1; unclear D gene. Germline loops: CDR1 SGHDT, CDR2 YYEEEE. The V and J ends lost 2 bases and 0 bases respectively, with 2 bases between them. The CDR3 runs 12 residues. The CDR3 DNA sequence: TGTGCCAGCAGCTTCGTGAACACTGAAGCTTTCTTT. Translation gives CASSFVNTEAFF.

The rearrangement links TRBV4-3 to TRBJ2-7; D gene ambiguous. CDR3 length: 11 residues. In germline, CDR1 is LGHNA, CDR2 YSLEER. Trimming took off 3 bases at V and 5 bases at J, with 5 bases between the two ends. The CDR3 coding sequence is TGCGCCAGCAGCCACCCTAACGAGCAGTACTTC. Amino acids: CASSHPNEQYF.

The chain carries TRBV6-2 or TRBV6-3 and TRBJ1-5; no definite D call. Trimming left V 2 bases short and J 8 bases short, with 13 bases between. The CDR3 runs to 14 residues. Germline-derived CDR1 and CDR2 are MNHEY and SVGEGT. This chain's CDR3 is CASSYRADGKPQHF. The CDR3 region has the DNA TGTGCCAGCAGTTACCGGGCAGACGGTAAGCCCCAGCATTTT.